The 17 T cell receptor beta chains in this list originate from one sample, sequenced in a study of cytomegalovirus exposure and HLA in healthy donors. The PCR had 60 Vbeta and 13 Jbeta primers. TCRdb's table, derived via immunoSEQ multiplex PCR, lists solely in-frame clones and lacks some. This sample carries about 160,000 clones, roughly 80% of them seen once, and the ten largest clones take roughly 7.6%. The sequenced sample consisted of PBMCs. These receptors were collected from a woman aged 30 to 39 in good health and CMV-seropositive.

The chain joins TRBV5-6 to TRBJ2-1, with D possibly being TRBD2 (5 bases). This CDR3 contains 17 residues. Germline-derived CDR1 and CDR2 are SGHDT and YYEEEE. The V end was cut by 0 bases, the J end by 0 bases, with 13 bases between. In nucleotides, the CDR3 is TGTGCCAGCAGCTTGGGATTATTAGCGTACTCCTACAATGAGCAGTTCTTC. It is translated as CASSLGLLAYSYNEQFF. Supplemented by reference TRBV5-6 and TRBJ2-1, the full variable domain reads DAGVTQSPTHLIKTRGQQVTLRCSPKSGHDTVSWYQQALGQGPQFIFQYYEEEERQRGNFPDRFSGHQFPNYSSELNVNALLLGDSALYLCASSLGLLAYSYNEQFFGPGTRLTVL.

This chain's CDR3 is CASARDTTNYGYTF. The CDR3 nucleotides are TGTGCCAGTGCCCGGGACACCACGAACTATGGCTACACCTTC. This chain connects TRBV2 to TRBJ1-2, with D perhaps matching TRBD1 (6 bases). The CDR3 is 14 amino acids. The V and J ends lost 9 bases and 2 bases respectively, with 16 bases between them. Germline loops: CDR1 SNHLY, CDR2 FYNNEI.

V and J are TRBV18 and TRBJ2-7, with D tentatively TRBD1 (6 bases). Between the trimmed V and J ends, which lost 2 bases and 3 bases, there was a span of 14 bases. Germline CDR1 reads KGHSH; CDR2 reads LQKENI. This CDR3 contains 15 residues. The CDR3 loop reads CASSPGTWGIYEQYF. The CDR3 DNA reads TGTGCCAGCTCACCAGGGACATGGGGAATCTACGAGCAGTACTTC.

This chain connects TRBV2 to TRBJ1-6; D remains unclear. Trimming took off 5 bases at V and 7 bases at J, with 18 bases between the two ends. Germline lookup yields CDR1 SNHLY and CDR2 FYNNEI. CDR3 size: 16 residues. The chain's CDR3 is CASSRRVGAGNSPLHF. In nucleotides, the CDR3 is TGTGCCAGCAGTCGCCGAGTGGGCGCGGGGAATTCACCCCTCCACTTT.

The V gene is TRBV7-9, the J gene TRBJ1-6; D unclear. The germline gives CDR1 SEHNR, CDR2 FQNEAQ (reference sequence). V was shortened by 5 bases and J by 4 bases, with 9 bases between the two germline ends. CDR3 size: 14 residues. CDR3 amino acids: CASSRLDYNSPLHF. The CDR3, as DNA: TGTGCCAGCAGCCGACTCGATTATAATTCACCCCTCCACTTT.

This clone has just one count. V is TRBV9 and J is TRBJ1-2; 9 nucleotides agree with TRBD1. Germline-derived CDR1 and CDR2 are SGDLS and YYNGEE. This CDR3 has 14 residues. V lost 3 bases and J lost 2; bases outside the gene matches: 2. In DNA, the CDR3 is TGTGCCAGCAGCGCCGGACAGGGGAACTATGGCTACACCTTC. It codes for CASSAGQGNYGYTF.

V gene TRBV7-9 combines with J gene TRBJ2-3; TRBD1 is a possible D gene (7 bases). V lost 3 bases, J lost 6 bases, and 13 bases lay in between. Germline-derived CDR1 and CDR2 are SEHNR and FQNEAQ (reference sequence). The CDR3 runs 14 residues. The CDR3 protein is CASSFQGGADTQYF. The CDR3 DNA follows: TGTGCCAGCAGCTTTCAGGGGGGAGCGGATACGCAGTATTTT.

The V gene is TRBV9, the J gene TRBJ2-1, with 8 bases identical to TRBD2. The CDR3 is 17 residues long. After removal of 1 base from V and 5 bases from J, the junction contained 11 bases not matched to a gene. The V gene's germline CDR1 is SGDLS and CDR2 YYNGEE. CDR3 bases: TGTGCCAGCAGCGTACCCCGCGGGACTAGTCAGGACAATGAGCAGTTCTTC. This gives the protein CASSVPRGTSQDNEQFF. The whole variable domain, filled in from reference TRBV9 and TRBJ2-1, reads DSGVTQTPKHLITATGQRVTLRCSPRSGDLSVYWYQQSLDQGLQFLIQYYNGEERAKGNILERFSAQQFPDLHSELNLSSLELGDSALYFCASSVPRGTSQDNEQFFGPGTRLTVL.

V gene TRBV5-6 combines with J gene TRBJ1-4; TRBD1 might be the D (5 bases). V gave up 3 bases and J gave up 5 bases, with 11 bases separating them. The CDR3 is 14 residues long. Germline lookup yields CDR1 SGHDT and CDR2 YYEEEE. CDR3 protein: CASSSVRGNEKLFF. The CDR3 DNA reads as TGTGCCAGCAGCTCGGTGCGGGGGAATGAAAAACTGTTTTTT.

V is TRBV5-6 and J is TRBJ2-6; D gene ambiguous. This CDR3 has 15 residues. The V gene's germline CDR1 is SGHDT and CDR2 YYEEEE. Between the trimmed V and J ends, which lost 2 bases and 4 bases, there was a span of 10 bases. The CDR3, as DNA: TGTGCCAGCAGCTTAAGCACCGGGGGGGCCAACGTCCTGACTTTC. Amino acids: CASSLSTGGANVLTF.

CDR3 sequence (DNA): TGTGCCAGCAGTTTTCCGGACAGGGGAAGGTCCTACGAGCAGTACTTC. It yields the protein CASSFPDRGRSYEQYF. The chain links TRBV28 to TRBJ2-7; TRBD1 agrees at 9 bases. With 3 bases clipped from V and 1 base from J, the junction kept 7 bases outside the gene matches. The CDR3 sequence is 16 residues long. The germline V gene encodes CDR1 MDHEN and CDR2 SYDVKM.

The chain links TRBV4-3 to TRBJ1-1; D is unresolved. Germline CDR1 LGHNA, CDR2 YSLEER. V lost 0 bases to trimming and J lost 5 bases, with 16 bases between them. CDR3 length: 16 residues. CDR3 region: CASSQDLSPEGTEAFF. For the CDR3, the DNA is TGCGCCAGCAGCCAAGATCTTTCGCCCGAGGGAACTGAAGCTTTCTTT.

The gene calls are TRBV21-1 and TRBJ1-1; whether TRBD1, the table's D call, matches the DNA was not checked. TRBV21-1 is a listed pseudogene. The CDR3 covers 14 residues. The chain's CDR3 is CASSKDGHPAEAFF. The CDR3 DNA reads as TGTGCCAGCAGCAAAGACGGACACCCCGCTGAAGCTTTCTTT.

As DNA, the CDR3 is TGCGCCAGCAGCCCAGCGGGGGGGCGAGAGACCCAGTACTTC. Translation: CASSPAGGRETQYF. The chain joins TRBV5-1 to TRBJ2-5, with TRBD2 matching over 10 bases. After removal of 4 bases from V and 4 bases from J, the junction contained 4 bases not matched to a gene. Germline CDR1 SGHRS, CDR2 YFSETQ. The CDR3 contains 14 residues.

The rearrangement uses TRBV5-1 and TRBJ2-3, with D possibly being TRBD1 (5 bases). V lost 3 bases and J lost 2, with 10 bases in between. There are 14 residues in the CDR3. Germline values: CDR1 SGHRS, CDR2 YFSETQ. CDR3 DNA sequence: TGCGCCAGCAGCTCGCGGACAACCACAGATACGCAGTATTTT. Protein sequence: CASSSRTTTDTQYF.

The rearrangement links TRBV2 to TRBJ2-3, with a tentative D call TRBD2 (7 bases). V was clipped by 8 bases and J by 5 bases, with 20 bases between them. The germline gives CDR1 SNHLY, CDR2 FYNNEI. The CDR3 extends over 15 amino acids. The CDR3 sequence: CASHKGGAGGDTQYF. CDR3 sequence (DNA): TGTGCCAGCCACAAGGGGGGGGCTGGTGGAGATACGCAGTATTTT.

The chain couples TRBV27 to TRBJ1-5; D ambiguous. V was pared by 6 bases and J by 10 bases, with 13 bases between. The CDR3 has 12 residues. The V gene's germline CDR1 is MNHEY and CDR2 SMNVEV (reference sequence). CDR3 amino acids: CASSYPGLPQHF. The CDR3 DNA sequence: TGTGCCAGCAGCTATCCGGGTCTTCCCCAGCATTTT.